This TCR beta chain is drawn from a study of post-analysis software for immune sequencing data (dated by TCRdb to the mid-2010s). Describing the broader study: Disease courses on record covered relapsing-remitting, secondary progressive and progressive-relapsing multiple sclerosis, though some patients had no subtype annotation. A subset of samples was prepared in parallel using single-end sample barcoding, then pooled and co-amplified after Illumina adapter ligation. The patient repertoires were set against around ten previously published healthy control repertoires from donors whose ages ranged from roughly 6 to 26 years.

Results the study describes overall, beyond this receptor: When samples were clustered directly using the F measure, samples prepared in the same batch co-clustered strongly, which prompted a batch-effect correction. Patients showed significantly higher frequencies than controls for a handful of TRBV segments, among them TRBV5-6, TRBV5-1 and TRBV20-1. Compared with controls, multiple sclerosis patients had significantly lower normalized Chao1 diversity, a finding suggesting substantial peripheral T-cell clonal expansion. The multiple sclerosis patient group was slightly younger than the control group.

This clonotype was observed a handful of times. Its specific antigen is unknown. No base quality information exists; no much larger clone differs at one position. Library preparation used PCR. The run used an Illumina HiSeq 2500. To reduce PCR and sequencing biases, unique molecular identifiers were incorporated into the TCR beta cDNA libraries. Some 500,000 cDNA molecules were obtained for every 1 to 10 million input T cells, so each molecule roughly corresponded to one T cell. The patient libraries were prepared and sequenced using the same protocol as the earlier healthy control dataset. Samples belonging to the same batch were prepared together, multiplexed and sequenced on a shared HiSeq lane. The authors' analysis ran thus. Raw barcoded reads were processed with MIGEC, and single-read molecular identifier groups were discarded before consensus assembly and CDR3 extraction. Clonotype tables were post-analysed with VDJtools, normalizing diversity by down-sampling all datasets to the smallest sample size. Repertoire overlap clustering matched CDR3 amino acid but not nucleotide sequences to correct batch-related cross-sample contamination. TCRdb cleaned the public reads at Q25 with fastp, built clones with MiXCR and kept in-frame beta chains. Each entry is one CDR3 protein sequence, shown with its most common DNA and genes. These V and J calls derive from TCRdb rather than the authors' analysis. The sample profile shows 380,000 or so distinct CDR3 sequences; 30% to 45% of them were found once. The ten most abundant clones make up around an eighth of the sample.

The trim is 2 bases for V and 1 base for J, with a gap of 11 bases between the germline ends. Including the terminal cysteine and phenylalanine, the CDR3 comprises 14 residues. Kept here is only the CDR3 DNA, which spans 42 bases and is read in frame from base 1. The germline V gene encodes CDR1 DFQATT and CDR2 SNEGSKA (reference sequence). TCR beta repertoires were profiled from peripheral blood of 10 to 15 young patients with multiple sclerosis to demonstrate the VDJtools post-analysis software. Multiple sclerosis patients were children and adolescents aged roughly 6 to 17 years. In this chain, TRBV20-1 is recombined with TRBJ1-1, with TRBD1 as a weak D call on 5 bases. The material sequenced was blood. This TCR came from a girl under 18 with multiple sclerosis. The nucleotide sequence is TGCAGTGCTAGAACGTTTGGGGGGAACACTGAAGCTTTCTTT. Translated, this gives CSARTFGGNTEAFF.